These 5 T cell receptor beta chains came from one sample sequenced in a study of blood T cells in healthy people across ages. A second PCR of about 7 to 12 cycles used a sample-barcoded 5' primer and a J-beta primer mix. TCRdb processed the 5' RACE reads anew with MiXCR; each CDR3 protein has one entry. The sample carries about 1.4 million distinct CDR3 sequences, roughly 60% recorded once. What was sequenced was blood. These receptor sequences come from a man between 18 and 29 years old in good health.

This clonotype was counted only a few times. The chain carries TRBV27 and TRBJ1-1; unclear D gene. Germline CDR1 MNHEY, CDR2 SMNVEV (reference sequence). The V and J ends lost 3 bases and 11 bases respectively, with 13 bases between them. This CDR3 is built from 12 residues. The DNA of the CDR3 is TGTGCCAGCAGTTTTAAGAGGACGGGGGCTTTCTTT. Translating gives CASSFKRTGAFF.

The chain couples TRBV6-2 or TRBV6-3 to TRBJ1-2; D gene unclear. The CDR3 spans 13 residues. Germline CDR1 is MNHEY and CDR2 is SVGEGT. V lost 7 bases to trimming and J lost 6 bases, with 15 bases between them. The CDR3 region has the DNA TGTGCCAGCAAGACCACAGAGGTCGATGGCTACACCTTC. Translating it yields CASKTTEVDGYTF.

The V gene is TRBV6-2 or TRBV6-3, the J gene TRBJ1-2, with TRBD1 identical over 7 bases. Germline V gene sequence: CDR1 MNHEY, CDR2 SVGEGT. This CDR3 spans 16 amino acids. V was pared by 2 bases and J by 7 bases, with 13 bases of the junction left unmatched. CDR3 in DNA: TGTGCCAGCAGTTACCAAATCGGCAGGGGGGCGAGTGGCTACACCTTC. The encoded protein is CASSYQIGRGASGYTF.

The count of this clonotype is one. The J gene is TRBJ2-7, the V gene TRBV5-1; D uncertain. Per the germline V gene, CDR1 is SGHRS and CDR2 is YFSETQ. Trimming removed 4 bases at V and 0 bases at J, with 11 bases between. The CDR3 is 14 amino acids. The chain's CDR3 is CASSLNSFSYEQYF. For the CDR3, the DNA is TGCGCCAGCAGCCTCAACAGCTTCTCCTACGAGCAGTACTTC. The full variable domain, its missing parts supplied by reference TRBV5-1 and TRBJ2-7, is KAGVTQTPRYLIKTRGQQVTLSCSPISGHRSVSWYQQTPGQGLQFLFEYFSETQRNKGNFPGRFSGRQFSNSRSEMNVSTLELGDSALYLCASSLNSFSYEQYFGPGTRLTVT.

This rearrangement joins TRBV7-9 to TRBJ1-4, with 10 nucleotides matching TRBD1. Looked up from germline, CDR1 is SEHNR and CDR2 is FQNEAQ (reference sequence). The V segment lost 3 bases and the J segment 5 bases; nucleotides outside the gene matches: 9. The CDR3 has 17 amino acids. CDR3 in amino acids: CASSFRVGTGENEKLFF. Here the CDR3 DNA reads TGTGCCAGCAGCTTCAGAGTAGGGACAGGGGAGAATGAAAAACTGTTTTTT.